Following are 30 T cell receptor beta chains from one sample sequenced in a study of OX40 agonist ivuxolimab in advanced cancers. Profiled with immunoSEQ multiplex PCR; TCRdb holds only in-frame clones, not every one. Of under 90,000 clones in the sample, approximately 94% were seen once. This specimen was CD4+ or CD8+ T cells sorted from blood, taken in a trial of the OX40 agonist ivuxolimab. The receptors originated from an adult with an advanced solid tumor such as melanoma, head and neck, liver or kidney cancer.

The rearrangement links TRBV6-1 to TRBJ1-5; 9 bases match TRBD1. V trimming: 5 bases; J trimming: 2 bases; junction bases outside the gene matches: 4. Germline CDR1 and CDR2: MNHNS and SASEGT. The CDR3 contains 15 residues. The CDR3 here is CASSPDRGGNQPQHF. As DNA, the CDR3 is TGTGCCAGCAGTCCGGACAGGGGAGGCAATCAGCCCCAGCATTTT.

This chain joins TRBV2 and TRBJ1-3; D might be TRBD1 (5 bases). In germline, CDR1 is SNHLY, CDR2 FYNNEI. Deletions cut 3 bases from V and 4 bases from J, with 13 bases between. The CDR3 contains 15 residues. The CDR3 DNA is TGTGCCAGCAGTGATAGGTCCAGGGCCGGAAACACCATATATTTT. This encodes CASSDRSRAGNTIYF.

The chain combines TRBV23-1 with TRBJ1-1; 7 bases map to TRBD1. TRBV23-1 is filed as an ORF, its function uncertain. CDR3 length: 17 amino acids. The ends lost 2 bases at V and 1 base at J; junction bases unmatched: 10. CDR3 protein: CASSQEGQGEENTEAFF. For the CDR3, the DNA is TGCGCCAGCAGTCAAGAGGGGCAGGGGGAGGAGAACACTGAAGCTTTCTTT.

The chain carries TRBV4-3 and TRBJ1-1; D not resolved. Germline V gives CDR1 LGHNA, CDR2 YSLEER. Trimming removed 0 bases at V and 0 bases at J, with 8 bases between. The CDR3 covers 15 residues. The CDR3 DNA follows: TGCGCCAGCAGCCAAGACGCGGTAATGAACACTGAAGCTTTCTTT. It encodes CASSQDAVMNTEAFF.

The J gene is TRBJ2-3, the V gene TRBV18, with 12 nucleotides matching TRBD2. This CDR3 is built from 16 residues. Trimming took 6 bases from V and 6 from J; bases not matched to a gene: 10. Germline V gene data show CDR1 as KGHSH and CDR2 as LQKENI. Written as DNA, the CDR3 is TGTGCCAGCTCCCCCGACCGGACTAGCGGGACTGATACGCAGTATTTT. Its protein product is CASSPDRTSGTDTQYF.

The chain joins TRBV7-9 to TRBJ2-1, with 8 bases aligning to TRBD2. This CDR3 has 16 amino acids. Germline lookup yields CDR1 SEHNR and CDR2 FQNEAQ (reference sequence). Losses at the gene ends were 4 bases for V and 3 bases for J; bases not matched to a gene: 8. The CDR3 region has the DNA TGTGCCAGCAGCTCCTTCCATAGCGGGATCTACAATGAGCAGTTCTTC. Translating gives CASSSFHSGIYNEQFF.

The rearrangement links TRBV10-3 to TRBJ1-1, with D tentatively TRBD1 (5 bases). The ends were cut back, 7 bases at V and 3 bases at J, with 15 bases in the middle. There are 14 residues in the CDR3. Germline values: CDR1 ENHRY, CDR2 SYGVKD. CDR3 sequence reads: CAIKVGGSDTEAFF. The CDR3 region has the DNA TGTGCCATCAAGGTCGGGGGATCGGACACTGAAGCTTTCTTT.

This clone turned up a few times. The chain combines TRBV6-1 with TRBJ1-1; D not resolved. The CDR3 totals 13 residues. Trimming stripped 8 bases from V and 3 bases from J, with 13 bases between. From germline, CDR1 is MNHNS and CDR2 SASEGT. CDR3 in amino acids: CASGRPWDTEAFF. CDR3 in DNA: TGTGCCAGCGGGAGACCATGGGACACTGAAGCTTTCTTT.

This clone was counted once. V gene TRBV12-5 combines with J gene TRBJ2-1, with TRBD2 matching 11 bases. The germline V gene has CDR1 LGHNT and CDR2 FRNRAP. J lost 4 bases, V lost 3 bases, and 8 bases had no gene match. CDR3 length: 17 amino acids. The CDR3 DNA is TGTGCTAGTGGTTTAGATAGCGGGAGGGAGTTGTACAATGAGCAGTTCTTC. This translates into CASGLDSGRELYNEQFF. Using reference TRBV12-5 and TRBJ2-1 for the parts outside the CDR3, the full variable domain is DARVTQTPRHKVTEMGQEVTMRCQPILGHNTVFWYRQTMMQGLELLAYFRNRAPLDDSGMPKDRFSAEMPDATLATLKIQPSEPRDSAVYFCASGLDSGRELYNEQFFGPGTRLTVL.

This chain connects TRBV2 to TRBJ2-5; either TRBD1 or TRBD2 may fit D (7 bases each). Trimming stripped 8 bases from V and 5 bases from J, with 18 bases between. Germline-derived CDR1 and CDR2 are SNHLY and FYNNEI. This CDR3 is built from 14 residues. The CDR3 reads CASLPGGAGETQYF. CDR3 in DNA: TGTGCCAGCTTACCAGGGGGGGCCGGGGAGACCCAGTACTTC.

The rearrangement joins TRBV29-1 to TRBJ2-7; D might be TRBD1 (6 bases). CDR3 length: 13 amino acids. V lost 6 bases and J 4 bases, leaving 16 bases between the germline ends. Germline CDR1 is SQVTM and CDR2 is ANQGSEA. CDR3 sequence reads: CSVCGPQGYEQYF. The DNA of the CDR3 is TGCAGCGTCTGCGGTCCTCAGGGGTACGAGCAGTACTTC.

The chain recombines TRBV7-9 with TRBJ2-2, with unresolved D. The CDR3 extends over 12 amino acids. Trimming removed 7 bases at V and 7 bases at J, with 10 bases between. CDR1 and CDR2 from the germline V gene are SEHNR and FQNEAQ (reference sequence). CDR3 in amino acids: CASTIIYGELFF. CDR3 in DNA: TGTGCCAGCACCATTATATACGGGGAGCTGTTTTTT.

V usage is TRBV30 and J usage is TRBJ1-2; tentative D call: TRBD1 (5 bases). The V and J ends lost 2 bases and 3 bases respectively, with 25 bases between them. Germline V gene sequence: CDR1 GTSNPN, CDR2 SVGIG (reference sequence). This CDR3 has 18 amino acids. CDR3 in amino acids: CAWSPLPPRDAQYYGYTF. The CDR3 coding sequence is TGTGCCTGGAGTCCCCTCCCCCCCCGGGACGCCCAGTACTATGGCTACACCTTC. Together with reference TRBV30 and TRBJ1-2, the CDR3 gives the full variable domain: SQTIHQWPATLVQPVGSPLSLECTVEGTSNPNLYWYRQAAGRGLQLLFYSVGIGQISSEVPQNLSASRPQDRQFILSSKKLLLSDSGFYLCAWSPLPPRDAQYYGYTFGSGTRLTVV.

On this clone: An end of the junction differs from the germline gene, which may be a read error. The chain has TRBV7-8 and TRBJ1-1, with 12 bases lining up with TRBD1. Germline CDR1 reads SGHVS; CDR2 reads FQNEAQ. The CDR3 length is 14 residues. The CDR3 loop reads CASSGGTGGTQAFF. The CDR3 DNA reads as TGTGCCAGCAGCGGAGGGACAGGGGGCACTCAAGCTTTCTTT. Based on the CDR3 plus reference TRBV7-8 and TRBJ1-1, the full variable domain is GAGVSQSPRYKVAKRGQDVALRCDPISGHVSLFWYQQALGQGPEFLTYFQNEAQLDKSGLPSDRFFAERPEGSVSTLKIQRTQQEDSAVYLCASSGGTGGTQAFFGQGTRLTVV.

V and J are TRBV6-6 and TRBJ1-1, with TRBD1 matching over 7 bases. Germline lookup yields CDR1 MNHNY and CDR2 SVGAGI (reference sequence). J gave up 5 bases and V 2 bases, and 8 bases lay outside the gene matches. The CDR3 is 15 residues long. The DNA of the CDR3 is TGTGCCAGCAGTTACGAGCCAGGGGGAGAAACTGAAGCTTTCTTT. Residues: CASSYEPGGETEAFF.

The chain uses TRBV27 and TRBJ1-2; D is ambiguous. Trimming cost V 2 bases and J 1 base, with 8 bases left between them. Germline CDR1 reads MNHEY; CDR2 reads SMNVEV (reference sequence). The CDR3 consists of 14 residues. The CDR3 spells CASSLNPSNYGYTF. DNA for the CDR3: TGTGCCAGCAGTTTAAATCCGAGTAACTATGGCTACACCTTC.

The chain combines TRBV4-1 with TRBJ2-7; 8 bases are a match to TRBD1. J was trimmed by 3 bases and V by 4 bases; bases with no gene match: 5. The CDR3 sequence is 14 residues long. CDR1 and CDR2 (germline): MGHRA, YSYEKL. CDR3 nucleotide sequence: TGCGCCAGCAGCCCGGGACAGGATTACTACGAGCAGTACTTC. Translation: CASSPGQDYYEQYF.

The rearrangement uses TRBV9 and TRBJ2-7; D is tentatively TRBD1 or TRBD2 (5 bases each). The germline V gene has CDR1 SGDLS and CDR2 YYNGEE. V dropped 0 bases and J dropped 5 bases, with 21 bases sitting between them. CDR3 length: 17 amino acids. CDR3 DNA sequence: TGTGCCAGCAGCGTAGGGTCGTTGCCGGGACCCCTGAACGAGCAGTACTTC. Its protein product is CASSVGSLPGPLNEQYF.

The table lists this clone with a count of one. The chain is built from TRBV10-3 and TRBJ2-7; 9 positions match TRBD1. CDR1 is ENHRY and CDR2 is SYGVKD in the germline V gene. Losses at the gene ends were 6 bases for V and 7 bases for J; bases not matched to a gene: 10. The CDR3 runs 14 residues. CDR3 loop: CAISLGQGMGEQYF. In nucleotides, the CDR3 is TGTGCCATCAGCCTGGGACAGGGAATGGGGGAGCAGTACTTC.

As regards this clone: Distinct nucleotide sequences in the sample also encode this CDR3. The genes are TRBV30 and TRBJ2-2, with a weak D call TRBD2 (5 bases). The germline V gene has CDR1 GTSNPN and CDR2 SVGIG (reference sequence). V dropped 0 bases and J dropped 7 bases, with 9 bases sitting between them. CDR3 length: 13 residues. The CDR3 DNA sequence: TGTGCCTGGAGTGTTGGAGGTGGCGGGGAGCTGTTTTTT. It yields the protein CAWSVGGGGELFF.

The gene calls are TRBV27 and TRBJ2-3; D is undetermined. The CDR3 totals 12 residues. Germline assignment: CDR1 MNHEY and CDR2 SMNVEV (reference sequence). Trimming took off 7 bases at V and 3 bases at J, with 8 bases between the two ends. CDR3 region: CASTSKTDTQYF. DNA for the CDR3: TGTGCCAGCACGTCTAAAACAGATACGCAGTATTTT.

The gene calls are TRBV7-6 and TRBJ2-4; 7 positions agree with TRBD1. The CDR3 extends over 14 amino acids. The V and J ends lost 5 bases and 7 bases, in that order; junction bases with no gene match: 8. Germline assignment: CDR1 SGHVS and CDR2 FNYEAQ. The CDR3 loop reads CASSLGTEGNIQYF. In DNA, the CDR3 is TGTGCCAGCAGCCTAGGGACAGAAGGCAACATTCAGTACTTC.

The CDR3 coding sequence is TGTGCCAGCAGCCTCCTATACAGGGGGACGCCCTACGAGCAGTACTTC. Amino acid sequence: CASSLLYRGTPYEQYF. The rearrangement uses TRBV7-2 and TRBJ2-7; 8 nucleotides agree with TRBD1. Looked up from germline, CDR1 is SGHTA and CDR2 is FQGNSA. The CDR3 is 16 residues long. Trimming took 5 bases from V and 2 from J; bases not matched to a gene: 11.

The rearrangement uses TRBV28 and TRBJ2-2; 8 nucleotides align to TRBD2. Germline-derived CDR1 and CDR2 are MDHEN and SYDVKM. The CDR3 is 16 amino acids. V was clipped by 5 bases and J by 3 bases; unmatched bases: 8. CDR3 nucleotide sequence: TGTGCCAGCAGTCTTCGGAGCGGGAGATACACCGGGGAGCTGTTTTTT. Residues: CASSLRSGRYTGELFF.

The V and J genes are TRBV7-9 and TRBJ2-1; 7 bases are shared with TRBD2. The CDR3 consists of 16 residues. Germline CDR1 is SEHNR and CDR2 is FQNEAQ (reference sequence). V was clipped by 5 bases and J by 7 bases; unmatched bases: 14. This chain's CDR3 is CASSPTTGGGLNEQFF. The CDR3 coding sequence is TGTGCCAGCAGCCCAACGACGGGGGGAGGGTTGAATGAGCAGTTCTTC.

The chain links TRBV9 to TRBJ2-3; TRBD2 matches at 7 bases. V dropped 0 bases and J dropped 2; count of bases not matched to a gene: 6. Germline values: CDR1 SGDLS, CDR2 YYNGEE. The length of the CDR3 is 16 residues. Here the CDR3 reads CASSVGVREATDTQYF. The DNA for the CDR3 is TGTGCCAGCAGCGTAGGGGTCCGGGAGGCCACAGATACGCAGTATTTT.

This clone was seen once. The V and J genes are TRBV7-9 and TRBJ2-5, with TRBD2 as a possible D gene (5 bases). The germline gives CDR1 SEHNR, CDR2 FQNEAQ (reference sequence). This CDR3 has 13 residues. The V end lost 1 base, the J end lost 4 bases, and 7 bases lay between the germline ends. CDR3: CASSLGGVETQYF. CDR3 in DNA: TGTGCCAGCAGCTTAGGGGGAGTAGAGACCCAGTACTTC.

The chain joins TRBV28 to TRBJ1-1; 11 bases agree with TRBD1. With 3 bases clipped from V and 2 bases from J, the junction kept 14 bases outside the gene matches. The CDR3 length is 19 residues. CDR1 and CDR2 from the germline V gene are MDHEN and SYDVKM. CDR3 in amino acids: CASSFILGQGAFGNTEAFF. The DNA for the CDR3 is TGTGCCAGCAGTTTTATTCTCGGACAGGGGGCTTTTGGAAACACTGAAGCTTTCTTT.

The chain links TRBV27 to TRBJ1-5; D uncertain. V shed 5 bases and J shed 1 base, with 9 bases lying between them. Germline V gene sequence: CDR1 MNHEY, CDR2 SMNVEV (reference sequence). The CDR3 extends over 14 amino acids. The CDR3: CASSLLGSNQPQHF. The CDR3 nucleotides read TGTGCCAGCAGTCTTCTTGGGAGCAATCAGCCCCAGCATTTT.

The gene calls are TRBV6-5 and TRBJ1-5; no firm D call. In germline, CDR1 is MNHEY, CDR2 SVGAGI. CDR3 size: 14 residues. Between the trimmed V and J ends, which lost 2 bases and 4 bases, there was a span of 9 bases. The CDR3 sequence is CASSYTMGNQPQHF. Written as DNA, the CDR3 is TGTGCCAGCAGTTACACCATGGGGAATCAGCCCCAGCATTTT.